The 8 T cell receptor beta chains reported below all come from one sample, sequenced in a study of CD8 T cells in Susac syndrome. Random hexamers were used to reverse transcribe the RNA input (0.5 to 1 ug). TCRdb itself ran the immunoSEQ multiplex PCR reads through MiXCR, one entry per CDR3 protein. The sample comprises over 150,000 distinct CDR3 sequences, roughly 96% of which are singletons, and roughly 0.088% rests with the top ten. Sequences were obtained from CD4+ T cells from PBMCs. The receptors derive from a human donor with multiple sclerosis.

The chain carries TRBV30 and TRBJ1-1; D perhaps matches TRBD1 (5 bases). Germline assignment: CDR1 GTSNPN and CDR2 SVGIG (reference sequence). CDR3 length equals 13 residues. V shed 0 bases and J shed 7 bases, with 12 bases lying between them. CDR3 bases: TGTGCCTGGAGTGTAGTGAGGGGTCATGAAGCTTTCTTT. It specifies CAWSVVRGHEAFF. Looking up the rest from reference TRBV30 and TRBJ1-1 gives the full variable domain: SQTIHQWPATLVQPVGSPLSLECTVEGTSNPNLYWYRQAAGRGLQLLFYSVGIGQISSEVPQNLSASRPQDRQFILSSKKLLLSDSGFYLCAWSVVRGHEAFFGQGTRLTVV.

The rearrangement links TRBV29-1 to TRBJ2-3, with TRBD2 matching 13 bases. This CDR3 is built from 14 residues. CDR1 SQVTM and CDR2 ANQGSEA come from the germline V gene. With 6 bases clipped from V and 3 bases from J, the junction kept 3 bases outside the gene matches. The CDR3 DNA reads as TGCAGCGTCGGACTAGCGGGGGTAACAGATACGCAGTATTTT. Translating it yields CSVGLAGVTDTQYF.

This chain joins TRBV20-1 and TRBJ1-2; 8 nucleotides match TRBD1. CDR1 DFQATT and CDR2 SNEGSKA come from the germline V gene (reference sequence). V was pared by 4 bases and J by 0 bases, with 7 bases of the junction left unmatched. The CDR3 covers 15 residues. The CDR3 nucleotides are TGCAGTGCTATGGGACAGGCTGGAGCTAACTATGGCTACACCTTC. Translating it yields CSAMGQAGANYGYTF.

The V gene is TRBV29-1, the J gene TRBJ1-3; D is ambiguous. With 6 bases removed from V and 0 bases from J, the gap between germline ends came to 9 bases. This CDR3 is built from 13 residues. Per germline, CDR1 SQVTM and CDR2 ANQGSEA. The CDR3 protein is CSVEFGSGNTIYF. The CDR3 DNA is TGCAGCGTCGAATTCGGCTCTGGAAACACCATATATTTT. Full variable domain (remainder filled in from reference TRBV29-1 and TRBJ1-3): SAVISQKPSRDICQRGTSLTIQCQVDSQVTMMFWYRQQPGQSLTLIATANQGSEATYESGFVIDKFPISRPNLTFSTLTVSNMSPEDSSIYLCSVEFGSGNTIYFGEGSWLTVV.

The chain joins TRBV9 to TRBJ2-3; D is undetermined. Germline lookup yields CDR1 SGDLS and CDR2 YYNGEE. This CDR3 comprises 13 residues. V was cut by 2 bases and J by 5 bases, with 9 bases left in between. CDR3 loop: CASSVGIGDTQYF. CDR3 in DNA: TGTGCCAGCAGCGTTGGTATAGGAGATACGCAGTATTTT.

The chain is built from TRBV20-1 and TRBJ2-3; D might be TRBD1 or TRBD2, each matching 6 bases. V lost 7 bases and J 1 base, leaving 18 bases between the germline ends. The germline CDR1 and CDR2 sequences are DFQATT and SNEGSKA (reference sequence). The CDR3 totals 15 residues. This CDR3 reads CSGYGGETGTDTQYF. The CDR3 DNA is TGCAGTGGCTACGGGGGCGAAACCGGCACAGATACGCAGTATTTT.

This chain uses TRBV6-2 or TRBV6-3 with TRBJ1-5, with unresolved D. This CDR3 spans 19 amino acids. The germline V gene encodes CDR1 MNHEY and CDR2 SVGEGT. Trimming shortened V by 0 bases and J by 2 bases, and 20 bases separated the two germline ends. The CDR3 region is CASSYSAYRGLSGNQPQHF. In DNA, the CDR3 is TGTGCCAGCAGTTACTCCGCATACCGCGGGCTATCGGGCAATCAGCCCCAGCATTTT.

V usage is TRBV9 and J usage is TRBJ2-1; 9 bases line up with TRBD2. V trimming: 3 bases; J trimming: 9 bases; junction bases outside the gene matches: 10. The CDR3 has 15 residues. CDR1 and CDR2 (germline): SGDLS, YYNGEE. This CDR3 reads CASSAAGTSLGEQFF. The CDR3 DNA follows: TGTGCCAGCAGCGCTGCCGGGACTAGCTTGGGTGAGCAGTTCTTC.